These 21 T cell receptor beta chains were sequenced from one sample in a study of blood T cell repertoires in COVID-19 (dated by TCRdb to between 2020 and 2021). Library prep was done by the immunoSEQ multiplex PCR assay. TCRdb stores this immuneACCESS table with in-frame sequences only. Part of the clones is absent; in the studies checked, under half of the shortfall reflects unresolved V genes, and no reason is known for the rest. The sample records 72,000 or so clones, roughly nine tenths of which are singletons. The ten biggest clones cover less than 15% of the sample. The specimen was peripheral blood. The source is a woman aged 60-75 years with acute or convalescent COVID-19.

This clone is categorized as medium-sized (0.01 to 0.1%). J is TRBJ2-4 and V is TRBV30; a weak D match, TRBD1 (5 bases). Germline V gene lookup returns CDR1 GTSNPN and CDR2 SVGIG (reference sequence). The CDR3 is made up of 16 amino acids. Trimming removed 5 bases from V and 2 bases from J, with 19 bases in between. CDR3 coding DNA: TGTGCCTGGTCCACCGGGCAGGGCCTCTCCAAAAACATTCAGTACTTC. Its protein is CAWSTGQGLSKNIQYF.

This chain connects TRBV7-2 to TRBJ2-3; possibly TRBD2 for D (5 bases). CDR3 length: 14 residues. From germline, CDR1 is SGHTA and CDR2 FQGNSA. V lost 3 bases, J lost 4 bases, and 11 bases lay in between. CDR3 coding DNA: TGTGCCAGCAGCTTTTCCGTCGGGGCAGATACGCAGTATTTT. It encodes CASSFSVGADTQYF.

This chain connects TRBV5-8 to TRBJ1-2; D may be TRBD1 (5 bases). This CDR3 has 14 residues. V was cut by 6 bases and J by 7 bases, with 19 bases left in between. Germline CDR1 reads SGHTS; CDR2 reads YDEGEE. Here the CDR3 DNA reads TGTGCCAGCAACGACCAGAACAGGTTCCGTGGCTACACCTTC. Its protein product is CASNDQNRFRGYTF.

The chain combines TRBV11-2 with TRBJ1-5, with 9 bases lining up with TRBD1. CDR3 size: 18 residues. The J segment lost 3 bases and the V segment lost 0 bases, leaving 9 bases of the junction unmatched. The germline V gene encodes CDR1 SGHAT and CDR2 FQNNGV. The CDR3 DNA reads as TGTGCCAGCAGCTTAGATTTCACGACAGGGGGATACAATCAGCCCCAGCATTTT. Protein: CASSLDFTTGGYNQPQHF.

The chain couples TRBV12-3 or TRBV12-4 to TRBJ2-5; 7 bases are a match to TRBD1. The CDR3 length is 13 residues. V lost 7 bases and J lost 1; bases outside the gene matches: 3. The CDR3 sequence: CASTNRGQETQYF. CDR3 DNA sequence: TGTGCCAGCACCAACAGGGGCCAAGAGACCCAGTACTTC.

This clone was counted only a few times. The J gene is TRBJ2-1, the V gene TRBV9; D is perhaps TRBD2 (6 bases). In germline, CDR1 is SGDLS, CDR2 YYNGEE. The V and J ends lost 0 bases and 8 bases respectively, with 12 bases between them. There are 14 residues in the CDR3. CDR3 sequence: CASSVAMGLDEQFF. The DNA of the CDR3 is TGTGCCAGCAGCGTAGCTATGGGACTGGATGAGCAGTTCTTC.

The chain links TRBV5-1 to TRBJ1-4; no clear D. The CDR3 runs 15 residues. CDR1 is SGHRS and CDR2 is YFSETQ in the germline V gene. Trimming cost V 7 bases and J 2 bases, with 15 bases left between them. In DNA, the CDR3 is TGCGCCAGCTCCTTTTCGAGAGGTACTAATGAAAAACTGTTTTTT. It encodes CASSFSRGTNEKLFF.

V usage is TRBV6-6 and J usage is TRBJ1-1, with D unresolved. Germline values: CDR1 MNHNY, CDR2 SVGAGI (reference sequence). Trimming took off 6 bases at V and 0 bases at J, with 11 bases between the two ends. The CDR3 sequence is 14 residues long. The CDR3 region has the DNA TGTGCCAGCAGCAAACGGAGTATGAACACTGAAGCTTTCTTT. Translation gives CASSKRSMNTEAFF.

This chain connects TRBV5-4 to TRBJ2-2; perhaps TRBD2 as D (6 bases). V was trimmed by 5 bases and J by 3 bases, leaving 17 bases between them. Germline lookup yields CDR1 SGHNT and CDR2 YYREEE (reference sequence). The length of the CDR3 is 16 residues. The CDR3 DNA is TGTGCCAGCAGGTCTTCCCCGACGGGGGACACCGGGGAGCTGTTTTTT. Residues: CASRSSPTGDTGELFF.

The chain combines TRBV7-2 with TRBJ1-1, with TRBD1 matching 7 bases. The germline gives CDR1 SGHTA, CDR2 FQGNSA. The CDR3 runs to 15 residues. The trim removed 5 bases at V and 5 bases at J, leaving 11 bases unmatched. The CDR3 loop reads CASSTRQGLGTEAFF. CDR3 in DNA: TGTGCCAGCAGCACCCGACAGGGTTTGGGGACTGAAGCTTTCTTT.

This chain links TRBV18 with TRBJ1-1; TRBD1 matches 7 bases. Germline CDR1 reads KGHSH; CDR2 reads LQKENI. V shed 1 base and J 3 bases; nucleotides not matched to a gene: 8. CDR3 length equals 16 residues. The chain's CDR3 is CASSPRRQGMDTEAFF. The CDR3 DNA reads TGTGCCAGCTCACCACGTCGACAGGGTATGGACACTGAAGCTTTCTTT.

V and J are TRBV18 and TRBJ1-2; TRBD1 matches 10 bases. The V gene's germline CDR1 is KGHSH and CDR2 LQKENI. Unmatched junction bases numbered 4, after V lost 6 bases and J lost 3 bases. This CDR3 has 14 amino acids. The CDR3 loop is CASSPGTGDYGYTF. DNA for the CDR3: TGTGCCAGCTCTCCCGGGACAGGGGACTATGGCTACACCTTC.

This sequence joins TRBV25-1 and TRBJ2-7; D is unresolved. The ends were cut back, 6 bases at V and 3 bases at J, with 18 bases in the middle. Germline CDR1 is MGHDK and CDR2 is SYGVNS. This CDR3 has 15 residues. The CDR3 spells CASRGQGLFNYEQYF. The CDR3 DNA is TGTGCCAGCAGGGGCCAAGGCCTCTTTAACTACGAGCAGTACTTC.

CDR3 amino acids: CASSFANSGIYEQYF. CDR3 in DNA: TGTGCCAGCAGCTTCGCCAATAGCGGAATCTACGAGCAGTACTTC. The chain carries TRBV11-2 and TRBJ2-7, with D possibly matching TRBD2 (6 bases). Germline V gene lookup returns CDR1 SGHAT and CDR2 FQNNGV. This CDR3 contains 15 residues. V was clipped by 3 bases and J by 3 bases, with 15 bases between them.

This chain connects TRBV5-1 to TRBJ2-3; 8 nucleotides align to TRBD2. CDR3 length: 16 amino acids. V lost 0 bases to trimming and J lost 2 bases; unmatched junction nucleotides: 5. CDR1 and CDR2 from the germline V gene are SGHRS and YFSETQ. The CDR3 region has the DNA TGCGCCAGCAGCTTGGAACGGGGGGGAACCACAGATACGCAGTATTTT. The encoded protein is CASSLERGGTTDTQYF.

This chain joins TRBV25-1 and TRBJ1-2; 7 bases line up with TRBD1. There are 13 residues in the CDR3. Germline V CDR1 and CDR2: MGHDK, SYGVNS. J was trimmed by 13 bases and V by 2 bases; bases with no gene match: 10. The CDR3 protein is CASSEPRTGGVTF. The CDR3 coding sequence is TGTGCCAGCAGTGAACCCAGGACAGGTGGGGTCACCTTC.

The chain carries TRBV29-1 and TRBJ2-4, with D unclear. Trimming removed 5 bases from V and 0 bases from J, with 8 bases in between. There are 13 residues in the CDR3. Germline V CDR1 and CDR2: SQVTM, ANQGSEA. The CDR3 nucleotides are TGCAGCGTTATCGAGTTAGCCAAAAACATTCAGTACTTC. It translates to CSVIELAKNIQYF.

The V call is TRBV5-4, the J call TRBJ2-1; a possible D gene is TRBD1 (6 bases). V was cut by 5 bases and J by 7 bases, with 22 bases left in between. In germline, CDR1 is SGHNT, CDR2 YYREEE (reference sequence). The CDR3 has 16 amino acids. The CDR3 DNA sequence: TGTGCCAGCAGTTTTGACACAGGGATTGACTGGAATGAGCAGTTCTTC. Amino acids: CASSFDTGIDWNEQFF.

For this clone: One end of the junction fails to match germline, which may point to a read error. The chain has TRBV5-6 and TRBJ2-2; 7 bases fit TRBD1. Germline V gene data show CDR1 as SGHDT and CDR2 as YYEEEE. This CDR3 spans 15 amino acids. The CDR3 here is CASSLDRRQGGELFF. DNA of the CDR3: TGTGCCAGCAGTTTGGACAGGCGCCAGGGCGGGGAGCTGTTTTTT.

The chain links TRBV2 to TRBJ2-2, with a tentative D call TRBD2 (6 bases). Trimming cost V 6 bases and J 7 bases, with 18 bases left between them. Per germline, CDR1 SNHLY and CDR2 FYNNEI. The CDR3 has 15 amino acids. The DNA of the CDR3 is TGTGCCAGCAGGGGGGTGGGGCGTAGCGGCGGGGAGCTGTTTTTT. Residues: CASRGVGRSGGELFF.

Ten or more counts support this clone. The chain combines TRBV28 with TRBJ1-6, with a tentative D call TRBD1 (5 bases). V was pared by 8 bases and J by 5 bases, with 13 bases between. The CDR3 extends over 14 amino acids. Germline V lookup: CDR1 MDHEN, CDR2 SYDVKM. The CDR3 nucleotides are TGTGCCAGCCTTTCAGCGGGGGATAATTCACCCCTCCACTTT. This translates into CASLSAGDNSPLHF.